This T cell receptor beta chain was identified in a study of blood T cell repertoires in COVID-19. As processed by the authors: Researchers report that nucleated cell counts were estimated from reference gene primer amplification. Data came from immunoSEQ multiplex PCR; TCRdb stores just in-frame clones and leaves some out. V and J calls and clone size are given by that table; D and trimming were obtained from the DNA. Of fewer than 300,000 clones in the sample, about 81% were seen once. V was clipped by 1 base and J by 7 bases, with 14 bases between them. Germline lookup yields CDR1 SGHVS and CDR2 FQNEAQ. The CDR3 totals 14 residues.

The sequence was obtained from a human donor with COVID-19, enrolled during active disease. The donor label of this sample is uncertain. The sample taken for sequencing was peripheral blood. This rearrangement joins TRBV7-8 to TRBJ2-7, with D possibly being TRBD1 (6 bases). In DNA form, the CDR3 reads TGTGCCAGCAGCTTAGTACGCAGGGGCGCGGAGCAGTACTTC. It specifies CASSLVRRGAEQYF.